This T cell receptor beta chain appears in the sequencing data of a study of shared clonotypes between healthy human individuals. V was cut by 2 bases and J by 2 bases, with 9 bases left in between. CDR3 length equals 15 residues. CDR1 is LGHNA and CDR2 is YSLEER in the germline V gene. Genomic DNA per cell subset filled all wells of several immunoSEQ plates. The authors loaded roughly 200 ng DNA, 30,000 to 35,000 T cell genomes, into sorted-subset replicate PCRs. TCRdb's copy holds only in-frame clones and misses some; the assay was immunoSEQ multiplex PCR. The sample has approximately 2.4 million clones, around 95% seen once; the top ten hold 0.1% to 0.15%.

V usage is TRBV4-3 and J usage is TRBJ2-2; unclear D gene. This clonotype was obtained from a man in his late teens or twenties in good health. Material: naive CD4+ T cells sorted from blood. Subset in this sample: CD45RA+ positively selected. CDR3 coding DNA: TGCGCCAGCAGCCAACACGGGTCAAACACCGGGGAGCTGTTTTTT. Its translation is CASSQHGSNTGELFF.